What follows are 11 T cell receptor beta chains derived from one specimen sequenced in a study of blood T cell repertoires in COVID-19. Using immunoSEQ multiplex PCR, the repertoire was profiled, and TCRdb retains in-frame clones only, with some absent. The data show around 140,000 clones, 84% seen once. The specimen was PBMCs or T cells enriched from blood (not recorded which). These receptors originate from a man aged 45-60 years in a cohort exposed to, infected with or recovered from COVID-19 (not recorded which).

The J gene is TRBJ1-1, the V gene TRBV14, with 9 bases matching TRBD1. V was clipped by 4 bases and J by 3 bases; unmatched bases: 6. In germline, CDR1 is SGHDN, CDR2 FVKESK. This CDR3 is 15 amino acids long. CDR3: CASSPGTGRYTEAFF. The CDR3 DNA follows: TGTGCCAGCAGCCCCGGGACAGGGCGGTACACTGAAGCTTTCTTT.

Details on this clone: At one end the junction does not follow the germline gene, possibly because of a read error. This chain connects TRBV7-8 to TRBJ1-3, with D uncertain. Looked up from germline, CDR1 is SGHVS and CDR2 is FQNEAQ. The CDR3 runs 16 residues. CDR3: CASSLARADSGNTIYF. CDR3 in DNA: TGTGCCAGCAGCCTAGCGCGGGCCGACTCTGGAAACACCATATATTTT.

The V and J genes are TRBV30 and TRBJ1-5; 7 nucleotides match TRBD1. After removal of 3 bases from V and 5 bases from J, the junction contained 10 bases not matched to a gene. From germline, CDR1 is GTSNPN and CDR2 SVGIG (reference sequence). This CDR3 contains 15 residues. DNA of the CDR3: TGTGCCTGGAGCGATCCACAGGGGCTCGATCAGCCCCAGCATTTT. Translated, it gives CAWSDPQGLDQPQHF.

V and J are TRBV5-8 and TRBJ1-5; possible D gene TRBD1, 6 bases. The V gene's germline CDR1 is SGHTS and CDR2 YDEGEE. The germline V and J ends were trimmed by 5 bases and 1 base, with 13 bases remaining between them. CDR3 size: 15 residues. The CDR3 DNA reads TGTGCCAGCAGTGACAGGTTAAACAGCAATCAGCCCCAGCATTTT. Translated: CASSDRLNSNQPQHF. The full variable domain, its missing parts supplied by reference TRBV5-8 and TRBJ1-5, is EAGVTQSPTHLIKTRGQQATLRCSPISGHTSVYWYQQALGLGLQFLLWYDEGEERNRGNFPPRFSGRQFPNYSSELNVNALELEDSALYLCASSDRLNSNQPQHFGDGTRLSIL.

This chain connects TRBV12-5 to TRBJ2-3; D unclear. Germline V CDR1 and CDR2: LGHNT, FRNRAP. Deletions cut 5 bases from V and 2 bases from J, with 8 bases between. The CDR3 covers 13 residues. The chain's CDR3 is CASGPVSTDTQYF. CDR3 in DNA: TGTGCTAGTGGTCCCGTCTCCACAGATACGCAGTATTTT.

The chain has TRBV11-3 and TRBJ2-1; TRBD1 matches 7 bases. This CDR3 contains 15 residues. Germline loops: CDR1 SGHNT, CDR2 YENEEA. V lost 5 bases, J lost 8 bases, and 12 bases stayed unmatched. The CDR3 is CASSRRQGSRDEQFF. The DNA for the CDR3 is TGTGCCAGCAGCCGTAGACAGGGTTCCAGGGATGAGCAGTTCTTC.

This chain joins TRBV19 and TRBJ2-1, with a possible D match to TRBD1 (5 bases). V lost 4 bases, J lost 5 bases, and 12 bases lay in between. Germline lookup yields CDR1 LNHDA and CDR2 SQIVND (reference sequence). The CDR3 has 14 amino acids. The CDR3 reads CASSTLGRNNEQFF. CDR3 sequence (DNA): TGTGCCAGTAGTACCCTGGGGCGTAACAATGAGCAGTTCTTC.

This rearrangement joins TRBV5-5 to TRBJ2-1; 13 bases line up with TRBD2. Germline loops: CDR1 SGHKS, CDR2 YYEKEE (reference sequence). This CDR3 contains 15 residues. V lost 4 bases and J lost 7; bases outside the gene matches: 5. As DNA, the CDR3 is TGTGCCAGCAGCGGCGGGACTAGCGGGGTAAATGAGCAGTTCTTC. It translates to CASSGGTSGVNEQFF.

The genes are TRBV6-5 and TRBJ2-5; 8 bases line up with TRBD2. Germline lookup yields CDR1 MNHEY and CDR2 SVGAGI. This CDR3 is 16 amino acids long. The V gene end was trimmed by 2 bases and the J gene end by 4 bases; junction bases not matched to a gene: 9. The CDR3 DNA is TGTGCCAGCAGTTACGGGCGGGAGGTTGGAGGAGAGACCCAGTACTTC. It specifies CASSYGREVGGETQYF.

This rearrangement joins TRBV9 to TRBJ2-7, with D maybe TRBD1 (6 bases). This CDR3 spans 15 amino acids. V was clipped by 0 bases and J by 2 bases, with 12 bases between them. Per the germline V gene, CDR1 is SGDLS and CDR2 is YYNGEE. The CDR3 bases are TGTGCCAGCAGCGTAGGGGGGCCTATGGCCTACGAGCAGTACTTC. This codes for CASSVGGPMAYEQYF.

The chain carries TRBV9 and TRBJ2-5; 12 positions agree with TRBD2. V gave up 4 bases and J gave up 5 bases; unmatched junction bases: 6. Germline CDR1 SGDLS, CDR2 YYNGEE. This CDR3 is built from 15 residues. CDR3 nucleotides: TGTGCCAGCAGCAGGGGGCTAGCGGGAGGGGAGACCCAGTACTTC. It is translated as CASSRGLAGGETQYF.